This entry describes one TCR beta chain. This clonotype has a handful of counts. It lacks a known antigen. Within one base of it there is no much larger clone, and no base qualities were kept. This sample was taken from a study of T-cell reconstitution after alpha-beta-depleted transplantation in children (dated by TCRdb to the mid-2010s). In the study overall: The study quantitatively tracked T-cell immune reconstitution after TCRalphabeta/CD19-depleted allogeneic hematopoietic cell transplantation in children using TCR repertoire profiling.

The germline ends are 17 bases apart after V is trimmed by 6 bases and J by 3 bases. From the cysteine through the phenylalanine, the CDR3 covers 15 amino acids. Of all the DNA, just the CDR3 is kept, 45 bases in frame from base 1. The germline V gene (reference sequence) sets CDR1 to SGHKS and CDR2 to YYEKEE. Libraries were prepared through PCR. The sequencer was an Illumina HiSeq 2500. To normalize quantification of the TCRbeta repertoire, the TCR libraries were built with molecular barcoding that relied on unique molecular identifiers. The public reads were run again by TCRdb, first through fastp at Q25 and then through MiXCR, and only productive beta chains were kept. A single entry per CDR3 protein holds the most common genes and DNA from its merged rows. This sample holds some 600,000 distinct CDR3 sequences; approximately 12% were observed only once. About 2.2% of the sample comes from the top ten.

Explained via the paper, the treatment or condition label denotes: allogeneic hematopoietic cell transplantation with graft depleted of TCRalphabeta T cells and CD19 B cells. TCRalphabeta/CD19-depleted allogeneic hematopoietic cell grafts were given to the transplant recipients, all of whom were children. What the authors observed across the whole study: In some patients, the high TCRbeta diversity seen at day 60 was put down to recipient T cells and intrathymic progenitors that had survived conditioning. Apparently early alphabetaT-cell count recovery about two months after transplant reportedly relied on only several hundred rapidly expanded clones derived from non-depleted graft cells. The frequencies of hyperexpanded clones fell over the following months, and after one year, T-cell counts and TCRbeta diversity were mostly attributed to newly produced T cells.

The sequence derives from a male patient between 10 and 17 years old who had a stem cell transplant for acute myeloid leukemia, so the T cells may come from the graft donor. The sample here was PBMCs, mostly from graft donor cells, taken 360 days after TCRalphabeta/CD19-depleted stem cell transplant. Recombination joined TRBV5-5 with TRBJ2-3, with TRBD1 as a weak D call on 5 bases. The DNA sequence reads TGTGCCAGCACCTTCCCAGGGCAGCAGACAGATACGCAGTATTTT. The encoded protein is CASTFPGQQTDTQYF.